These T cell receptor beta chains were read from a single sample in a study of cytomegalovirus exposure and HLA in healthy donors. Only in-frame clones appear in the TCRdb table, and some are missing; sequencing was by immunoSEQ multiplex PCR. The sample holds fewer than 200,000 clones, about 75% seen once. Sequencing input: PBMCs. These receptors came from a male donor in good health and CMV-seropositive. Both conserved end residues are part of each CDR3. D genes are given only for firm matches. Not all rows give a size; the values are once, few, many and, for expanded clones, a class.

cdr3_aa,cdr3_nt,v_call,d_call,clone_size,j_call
CASRVQGDTGELFF,TGTGCCAGCAGAGTCCAGGGGGACACCGGGGAGCTGTTTTTT,TRBV6-4,TRBD1,-,TRBJ2-2
CASSEAGGGAGEQYF,TGTGCCAGCAGTGAAGCTGGCGGGGGTGCGGGTGAGCAGTACTTC,TRBV2,TRBD2,-,TRBJ2-7
CASSYGGVNSYNEQFF,TGTGCCAGCAGCTATGGGGGGGTCAACTCCTACAATGAGCAGTTCTTC,TRBV7-3,TRBD2,-,TRBJ2-1
CASSGRVDTEAFF,TGTGCCAGCTCAGGCAGGGTAGACACTGAAGCTTTCTTT,TRBV18,-,-,TRBJ1-1
CASSIDRTSGGTDTQYF,TGTGCCAGTAGTATAGATCGGACTAGCGGGGGCACAGATACGCAGTATTTT,TRBV19,TRBD2,once,TRBJ2-3
CASSQQGARTEAFF,TGTGCCAGCAGCCAACAGGGGGCGCGGACTGAAGCTTTCTTT,TRBV14,TRBD1,-,TRBJ1-1
CASSPLYRGTHEQYF,TGTGCCAGCAGTCCCCTATATCGGGGGACCCACGAGCAGTACTTC,TRBV27,-,-,TRBJ2-7
CASSEALRAYEQYF,TGTGCCAGCAGTGAAGCGCTTCGAGCCTACGAGCAGTACTTC,TRBV6-1,-,-,TRBJ2-7
CASSLAGGFSEKLFF,TGCGCCAGCAGCTTGGCCGGGGGGTTCAGCGAAAAACTGTTTTTT,TRBV5-1,-,-,TRBJ1-4
CASSRVAGGSYNEQFF,TGTGCCAGTAGCCGGGTAGCGGGGGGCTCCTACAATGAGCAGTTCTTC,TRBV19,TRBD2,-,TRBJ2-1
CASSDRGRGLEQYF,TGTGCCAGCAGTGACAGAGGAAGGGGGCTTGAGCAGTACTTC,TRBV6-1,TRBD1,-,TRBJ2-7
CASSITMVGSEAFF,TGTGCCAGTAGTATAACGATGGTGGGCTCTGAAGCTTTCTTT,TRBV19,-,-,TRBJ1-1
CASSSAREYPNTEAFF,TGTGCCAGCAGCTCCGCCCGGGAATACCCGAACACTGAAGCTTTCTTT,TRBV11-2,-,-,TRBJ1-1
CASSQEGTSGYNEQFF,TGCGCCAGCAGCCAAGAAGGGACTAGCGGGTACAATGAGCAGTTCTTC,TRBV4-1,TRBD2,few,TRBJ2-1
CASSQDNPSSYEQYF,TGTGCCAGCAGCCAAGATAACCCGAGCTCCTACGAGCAGTACTTC,TRBV4-2,-,-,TRBJ2-7
CASSSIRSDYRAYEQYF,TGTGCCAGCAGCTCAATCCGGTCCGACTACCGAGCCTACGAGCAGTACTTC,TRBV7-9,-,-,TRBJ2-7
CASSGTESYEQYF,TGTGCCAGCAGTGGGACAGAATCCTACGAGCAGTACTTC,TRBV2,-,-,TRBJ2-7
CASSLGAREETQYF,TGCGCCAGCAGCCTAGGGGCCCGGGAGGAGACCCAGTACTTC,TRBV4-3,-,-,TRBJ2-5
CASSRGWGETQYF,TGTGCCAGCAGTCGGGGATGGGGAGAGACCCAGTACTTC,TRBV6-5,-,-,TRBJ2-5
CASSDSGGAGTEAFF,TGCGCCAGCAGTGACTCCGGGGGGGCAGGCACTGAAGCTTTCTTT,TRBV10-2,-,-,TRBJ1-1
CASRPDSSGNTIYF,TGTGCCAGCAGACCAGACAGCTCTGGAAACACCATATATTTT,TRBV6-5,-,-,TRBJ1-3
CASSRVAGETQYF,TGTGCCAGCAGCCGAGTCGCCGGGGAGACCCAGTACTTC,TRBV5-6,-,-,TRBJ2-5
CASSQNSPGTEAFF,TGCGCCAGCAGCCAGAATTCCCCGGGGACTGAAGCTTTCTTT,TRBV4-1,-,-,TRBJ1-1